The 6 T cell receptor beta chains given below trace back to one sample, sequenced in a study of blood T cell repertoires in COVID-19 (dated by TCRdb to 2020 to 2022). Library creation used the immunoSEQ multiplex PCR assay. TCRdb took over this immuneACCESS table, retaining in-frame rearrangements with V and J assigned. Such tables are incomplete; in checked studies, under half of the missing clones stem from an unresolved V gene, and the remainder is unexplained. The sample table shows 95,000 to 110,000 clones, and about 90% are seen once. The top ten constitute about 3% of the sample. Sequencing was carried out using peripheral blood. The receptors stem from a human donor in a cohort sampled during active COVID-19.

The gene calls are TRBV12-3 or TRBV12-4 and TRBJ1-5; D is possibly TRBD1 (6 bases). CDR3 length: 13 amino acids. V gave up 2 bases and J gave up 7 bases, with 9 bases separating them. CDR3: CASSLTGRQPQHF. As DNA, the CDR3 is TGTGCCAGCAGTTTAACAGGGAGACAGCCCCAGCATTTT.

This clone showed up just once. The rearrangement joins TRBV6-5 to TRBJ1-1, with a tentative D call TRBD1 (5 bases). Germline loops: CDR1 MNHEY, CDR2 SVGAGI. The CDR3 consists of 15 residues. V was cut by 2 bases and J by 5 bases, with 15 bases left in between. CDR3 region: CASSYTRDSLTEAFF. In DNA form, the CDR3 reads TGTGCCAGCAGTTACACTAGGGACTCGTTGACTGAAGCTTTCTTT.

The V call is TRBV6-6, the J call TRBJ1-5; tentatively, D is TRBD1 (6 bases). The CDR3 runs 13 residues. V lost 2 bases, J lost 6 bases, and 8 bases lay in between. Germline V lookup: CDR1 MNHNY, CDR2 SVGAGI (reference sequence). The CDR3 spells CASSYTGSQPQHF. The CDR3 region has the DNA TGTGCCAGCAGTTACACAGGGAGTCAGCCCCAGCATTTT.

V and J are TRBV13 and TRBJ2-1; 12 bases map to TRBD2. The V gene's germline CDR1 is PRHDT and CDR2 FYEKMQ (reference sequence). V was pared by 5 bases and J by 4 bases, with 6 bases of the junction left unmatched. CDR3 length equals 16 residues. The CDR3 here is CASSGGLAGQYNEQFF. The CDR3 bases are TGTGCCAGCAGCGGGGGACTAGCGGGTCAATACAATGAGCAGTTCTTC. Together with reference TRBV13 and TRBJ2-1, the CDR3 gives the full variable domain: AAGVIQSPRHLIKEKRETATLKCYPIPRHDTVYWYQQGPGQDPQFLISFYEKMQSDKGSIPDRFSAQQFSDYHSELNMSSLELGDSALYFCASSGGLAGQYNEQFFGPGTRLTVL.

This chain joins TRBV19 and TRBJ1-1; D is possibly TRBD1 (6 bases). Trimming stripped 4 bases from V and 0 bases from J, with 6 bases between. The CDR3 contains 13 residues. Germline V lookup: CDR1 LNHDA, CDR2 SQIVND (reference sequence). CDR3 region: CASSRTVNTEAFF. DNA of the CDR3: TGTGCCAGTAGTAGGACAGTGAACACTGAAGCTTTCTTT.

The CDR3 reads CAQGGQGISRGYTF. The CDR3 DNA reads TGTGCCCAGGGAGGGCAGGGTATAAGTAGGGGCTACACCTTC. The chain carries TRBV2 and TRBJ1-2; tentative D call: TRBD1 (5 bases). The CDR3 has 14 amino acids. V was cut by 11 bases and J by 8 bases, with 24 bases left in between. Germline CDR1 is SNHLY and CDR2 is FYNNEI.